Listed below are T cell receptor beta chains from one sample, sequenced in a study of a mutant IDH1 vaccine in newly diagnosed glioma. Profiled with immunoSEQ multiplex PCR; TCRdb holds only in-frame clones, not every one. This table has about 68,000 clones, 80% to 85% appearing once. Antigens for these TCRs are unknown. The source material was PBMCs, sampled from a glioma patient whose treatment included an IDH1 peptide vaccine. These receptors were collected from a young man with glioma. Both conserved end residues are part of each CDR3. A D gene is named only where the DNA matches it firmly. Not every row has a clone size; where given, it reads once, few, many or a size class.

TGCGCCAGCAGCACCGGCCCAGGAAACACCATATATTTT	CASSTGPGNTIYF	.	TRBJ1-3	.	TRBV5-1
TGTGCCAGCAGCGTAGAAAGAGCAGAGCACTCCTACAATGAGCAGTTCTTC	CASSVERAEHSYNEQFF	.	TRBJ2-1	.	TRBV9
TGTGCCAGCTCACCCGGCCAGGGGGCGCCTGGCTACACCTTC	CASSPGQGAPGYTF	.	TRBJ1-2	TRBD1	TRBV18
TGTGCCAGCTCACCACTGGGCCTTGATCAGCCCCAGCATTTT	CASSPLGLDQPQHF	.	TRBJ1-5	.	TRBV18
TGTGCCAGCAGCGCCACAGGGGAGAACACTGAAGCTTTCTTT	CASSATGENTEAFF	few	TRBJ1-1	TRBD1	TRBV5-6
TGTGCCAGTCAAGACAGGGACTCAGATACGCAGTATTTT	CASQDRDSDTQYF	.	TRBJ2-3	.	TRBV27
TGTGCCAGCCACGGACCGCCGCTCAATCAGCCCCAGCATTTT	CASHGPPLNQPQHF	.	TRBJ1-5	.	TRBV28
TGTGCCAGCAGCGCAGGACTAGCGGGGGGAAGCACAGATACGCAGTATTTT	CASSAGLAGGSTDTQYF	.	TRBJ2-3	TRBD2	TRBV7-9
TGTGCCAGCAGCCTCGGAGATCTAAAGCAGTTCTTC	CASSLGDLKQFF	once	TRBJ2-1	.	TRBV7-3
TGTGCCAGTAATTTGGTGGGGCTTAGCGGGAGGAACACCGGGGAGCTGTTTTTT	CASNLVGLSGRNTGELFF	.	TRBJ2-2	TRBD2	TRBV19
TGTGCCAGCAGTTTGAGGACGGCGTTGGTCAATGAGCAGTTCTTC	CASSLRTALVNEQFF	.	TRBJ2-1	.	TRBV28
TGTGCCAGTACCCCCAGGGTTACGAACACTGAAGCTTTCTTT	CASTPRVTNTEAFF	few	TRBJ1-1	.	TRBV19
TGTGCCAGCAGCTCCTTTGGACCGAGTCGAGAAGGCTACACCTTC	CASSSFGPSREGYTF	.	TRBJ1-2	.	TRBV5-6
TGTGCCAGCAGCTTGCGAGGGCAAGAGACCCAGTACTTC	CASSLRGQETQYF	once	TRBJ2-5	.	TRBV5-4
TGTGCCAGCAGCCAATTAAATCCAGGGTCTTTCGCCGGGGAGCTGTTTTTT	CASSQLNPGSFAGELFF	.	TRBJ2-2	.	TRBV4-2
TGCAGTGCTCCGAGCCCTGAAGCTTTCTTT	CSAPSPEAFF	.	TRBJ1-1	.	TRBV20-1
TGTGCCAGCAGCGTCGGCACCGGGGAGCTGTTTTTT	CASSVGTGELFF	.	TRBJ2-2	.	TRBV2
TGTGCCAGCAGCTTAGTTAGTTATCAGCCCCAGCATTTT	CASSLVSYQPQHF	.	TRBJ1-5	.	TRBV7-8
TGTGCCAGTAGTATTGGACAGGGAGAAGGGGAGCTGTTTTTT	CASSIGQGEGELFF	.	TRBJ2-2	TRBD1	TRBV19
TGCGCCAGCAGCCACCCGACAGGGTATGGCTACACCTTC	CASSHPTGYGYTF	.	TRBJ1-2	TRBD1	TRBV4-3
TGCGCCAGCAGCTTGGGACAGAGTCGCAATCAGCCCCAGCATTTT	CASSLGQSRNQPQHF	.	TRBJ1-5	.	TRBV5-1
TGTGCCACTAAAAGCAGAGATTTTAATGAAAAACTGTTTTTT	CATKSRDFNEKLFF	.	TRBJ1-4	.	TRBV15
TGTGCCACCAGCAGAGGAGGGAACTATGGCTACACCTTC	CATSRGGNYGYTF	.	TRBJ1-2	.	TRBV15
TGTGCCAGCTCAGGCCGGCCGAACACTGAAGCTTTCTTT	CASSGRPNTEAFF	.	TRBJ1-1	.	TRBV18
TGCGCCAGCAGCTTGACCACTCTGGCCAGTCAAAACGAGCAGTACTTC	CASSLTTLASQNEQYF	.	TRBJ2-7	.	TRBV5-1
TGTGCCAGCAGTGGCACAGCCTGGGTGGAGACCCAGTACTTC	CASSGTAWVETQYF	.	TRBJ2-5	.	TRBV6-1
TGCGCCAGCAGGGACTTAACCTACGAGCAGTACTTC	CASRDLTYEQYF	.	TRBJ2-7	.	TRBV5-1
TGTGCCAGCAGCTTAGCGCCGGGCAGGGGGCTTTTCGGTGGTGAGCAGTTCTTC	CASSLAPGRGLFGGEQFF	.	TRBJ2-1	TRBD1	TRBV7-9
TGTGCCAGCAGCCAAGTGACTACCTACAGGGTAGGTCTGATACGCACTGAAGCTTTCTTT	CASSQVTTYRVGLIRTEAFF	.	TRBJ1-1	.	TRBV14
TGCGCCAGCAGCGTCCCGGGACTGTACAATGAGCAGTTCTTC	CASSVPGLYNEQFF	once	TRBJ2-1	.	TRBV5-1
TGTGCCAGCAGCTTTCGGGCAGAACATGGCTACACCTTC	CASSFRAEHGYTF	.	TRBJ1-2	.	TRBV7-9
TGTGCCTGGGGGTGGGGGGGACTCAATGAGCAGTTCTTC	CAWGWGGLNEQFF	.	TRBJ2-1	TRBD2	TRBV30
TGCGCCAGCAGCCAAGTTTTGAGGGCGGGGGAGTCCGGGGCCAACGTCCTGACTTTC	CASSQVLRAGESGANVLTF	.	TRBJ2-6	TRBD2	TRBV4-3
TGTGCCAGCAGTTTTACCGAGACCTACGAGCAGTACTTC	CASSFTETYEQYF	.	TRBJ2-7	.	TRBV28
TGCGCCAGCAGCTTGGGGGCAGGGAACACTGAAGCTTTCTTT	CASSLGAGNTEAFF	few	TRBJ1-1	.	TRBV5-1
TGCGCCAGCAGCCCGGGACAAGCCAACTATGGCTACACCTTC	CASSPGQANYGYTF	.	TRBJ1-2	.	TRBV5-1
TGCGCCAGCAGCCACGGACTAGCGGGGGGGAGCACAGATACGCAGTATTTT	CASSHGLAGGSTDTQYF	.	TRBJ2-3	TRBD2	TRBV4-3
TGTGCCAGTACCCCCCTGGGACAGCAGAGCAATCAGCCCCAGCATTTT	CASTPLGQQSNQPQHF	.	TRBJ1-5	TRBD1	TRBV19
TGTGCCAGCAGTACCGGGACAGGGGTCGAGCAGTACTTC	CASSTGTGVEQYF	.	TRBJ2-7	TRBD1	TRBV2
TGTGCCAGCAGTACGATGTGGAACAGGGGAAACAATGAGCAGTTCTTC	CASSTMWNRGNNEQFF	.	TRBJ2-1	TRBD1	TRBV6-6
TGTGCCAGCAGTGAGGGCAGGAACTATGGCTACACCTTC	CASSEGRNYGYTF	.	TRBJ1-2	.	TRBV2
TGTGCCAGCAGTTACTCCGGGACAGGTGAGCAGTTCTTC	CASSYSGTGEQFF	.	TRBJ2-1	TRBD1	TRBV6-5
TGTGCCAGCAGAATAAGGTCCCAGCGGGAGGGCCGGGAGGGTGGCCGGGAGCTGTTTTTT	CASRIRSQREGREGGRELFF	.	TRBJ2-2	TRBD2	TRBV27
TGCGCCAGCAGCTTGGCCGGCGCGGGAGTCTCCTACAATGAGCAGTTCTTC	CASSLAGAGVSYNEQFF	.	TRBJ2-1	TRBD2	TRBV5-1
TGTGCCAGCAGCGTAGGGGTGACCGCCGGGCCCGGGGAGCTGTTTTTT	CASSVGVTAGPGELFF	.	TRBJ2-2	.	TRBV9
TGTGCCAGCAGCTTGCCAGGGACAGGGAATACTGAAGCTTTCTTT	CASSLPGTGNTEAFF	few	TRBJ1-1	TRBD1	TRBV5-6
TGTGCCATCAGTCCAGACAATGAGCAGTTCTTC	CAISPDNEQFF	.	TRBJ2-1	.	TRBV10-3
TGTGCCATCAGTGATACCCGCCCTGAAGCTTTCTTT	CAISDTRPEAFF	.	TRBJ1-1	.	TRBV10-3
TGTGCCAGCAGCTTAATGGATGAGCAGTTCTTC	CASSLMDEQFF	.	TRBJ2-1	.	TRBV7-6
TGCGCCAGCAGCGAAGGACCTGGCTACGAGCAGTACTTC	CASSEGPGYEQYF	.	TRBJ2-7	.	TRBV5-1
TGCGCCAGCAGCCAAGATACGGGACGGCAAGAGACCCAGTACTTC	CASSQDTGRQETQYF	medium-sized	TRBJ2-5	.	TRBV4-1
TGCGCCAGCAGCCACGAACGGACACTAGATACGCAGTATTTT	CASSHERTLDTQYF	few	TRBJ2-3	.	TRBV4-1
TGCGCCAGCAGCCAACGTCGTACTTGGGGTGGCTACACCTTC	CASSQRRTWGGYTF	.	TRBJ1-2	.	TRBV4-3
TGTGCCAGCAGGGACTCTTTGGGGGAACCCACTGAAGCTTTCTTT	CASRDSLGEPTEAFF	.	TRBJ1-1	.	TRBV6-6
TGCGCCAGCAGCCTGACTGCTTCCAATCAGCCCCAGCATTTT	CASSLTASNQPQHF	.	TRBJ1-5	.	TRBV4-1
TGTGCCAGCAGCTTAAGAGGGGGTGCTGGAAACACCATATATTTT	CASSLRGGAGNTIYF	few	TRBJ1-3	.	TRBV7-3
TGCGCCAGCAGCCTAGTGGGAGGAGGACAGGGTTATGGCTACACCTTC	CASSLVGGGQGYGYTF	.	TRBJ1-2	TRBD1	TRBV4-1